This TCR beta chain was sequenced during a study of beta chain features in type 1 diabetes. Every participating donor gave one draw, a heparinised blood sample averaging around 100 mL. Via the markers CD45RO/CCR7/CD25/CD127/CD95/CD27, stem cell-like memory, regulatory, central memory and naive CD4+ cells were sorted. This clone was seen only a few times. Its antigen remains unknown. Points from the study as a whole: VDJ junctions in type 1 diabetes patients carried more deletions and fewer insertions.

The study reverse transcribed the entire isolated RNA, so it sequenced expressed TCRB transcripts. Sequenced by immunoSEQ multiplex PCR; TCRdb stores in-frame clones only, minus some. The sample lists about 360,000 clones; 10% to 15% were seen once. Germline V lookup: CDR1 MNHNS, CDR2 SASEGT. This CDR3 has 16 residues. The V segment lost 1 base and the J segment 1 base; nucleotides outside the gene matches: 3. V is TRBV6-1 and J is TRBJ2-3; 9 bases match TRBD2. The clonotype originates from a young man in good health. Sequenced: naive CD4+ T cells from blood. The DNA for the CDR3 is TGTGCCAGCAGTGAAGTAGCTAGCGGGGGCACAGATACGCAGTATTTT. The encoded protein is CASSEVASGGTDTQYF.